This T cell receptor (beta chain) came from a study of blood T cells in healthy people across ages. Per the germline V gene, CDR1 is DFQATT and CDR2 is SNEGSKA (reference sequence). V was cut by 2 bases and J by 7 bases, with 12 bases left in between. CDR3 size: 13 residues. Through a sample-barcoded 5' primer and a J-beta primer mix, a second PCR was run for about 6 to 11 cycles. Each CDR3 protein gets one entry after TCRdb re-called the 5' RACE reads with MiXCR. Among roughly 500,000 distinct CDR3 sequences listed, roughly 28% were seen once. The sequenced sample consisted of blood. J is TRBJ2-1 and V is TRBV20-1, with D possibly being TRBD1 (6 bases). This TCR derives from a woman aged 70-85 years in good health. The CDR3 reads CSARNRVLNEQFF. The CDR3 DNA reads as TGCAGTGCTAGAAACAGGGTTCTGAATGAGCAGTTCTTC.